This T cell receptor beta chain emerged from a study of T cells after yellow fever vaccination. This CDR3 has 14 residues. CDR1 and CDR2 from the germline V gene are ENHRY and SYGVKD. V lost 7 bases and J lost 4; bases outside the gene matches: 6. The sample holds many counts of this clonotype. TCRdb itself ran the 5' RACE reads through MiXCR, one entry per CDR3 protein. This sample has 250,000 or so distinct CDR3 sequences, with approximately 3.8% found just once. The input for sequencing was PBMCs, taken 15 days after the yellow fever booster vaccination. The clonotype was recovered from a man between 18 and 35 years old who received the YFV17D yellow fever vaccine. The J gene is TRBJ1-1, the V gene TRBV10-3, with TRBD1 matching over 10 bases. The CDR3, as DNA: TGTGCCATCACTCGGGACAGGGGAGGCACTGAAGCTTTCTTT. Residues: CAITRDRGGTEAFF.